The subject of this entry is one T cell receptor (beta chain). These data come from a study of T cell responses to AZD1222 COVID-19 vaccine. Using immunoSEQ multiplex PCR, the repertoire was profiled, and TCRdb retains in-frame clones only, with some absent. The profile shows roughly 140,000 clones, approximately 90% of them singletons. Trimming pared 5 bases from V and 0 bases from J, leaving 11 bases between. CDR3 length equals 15 residues. The germline CDR1 and CDR2 sequences are SGHTA and FQGTGA. The chain combines TRBV7-3 with TRBJ2-1; TRBD2 might be the D (6 bases). The input for sequencing was peripheral blood, taken on day 0 of AZD1222 vaccination. This TCR was sampled from an adult in good health. The chain's CDR3 is CASSLLGGSYNEQFF. The CDR3 coding sequence is TGTGCCAGCAGCCTCCTGGGGGGCTCCTACAATGAGCAGTTCTTC.